A selection of T cell receptor beta chains follows, all from one sample in a study of CD8+CD57+ T cells in acquired aplastic anemia. TCRdb itself ran the reads through MiXCR, one entry per CDR3 protein. The sample consists of approximately 150,000 distinct CDR3 sequences, around 43% of them appearing once. Input material: sorted CD4+, CD8+, or CD8+CD57+ T cells (not recorded which) from PBMCs. The origin of the receptors is a human donor with aplastic anemia. Both conserved end residues are part of each CDR3. Each record gives: CDR3 length, clone size, V gene, J gene, D gene, CDR3 protein, CDR3 DNA. A D gene is named only where the DNA matches it firmly. Expanded clones are given a class, and other clones once, few, many or no size at all.

cdr3_length: 11
clone_size: .
v_call: TRBV24-1
j_call: TRBJ1-1
d_call: .
cdr3_aa: CATSLSGLTFF
cdr3_nt: TGTGCCACCAGCCTGAGCGGGCTGACTTTCTTT

cdr3_length: 13
clone_size: few
v_call: TRBV29-1
j_call: TRBJ2-3
d_call: .
cdr3_aa: CSVIDDLADTQYF
cdr3_nt: TGCAGCGTCATCGATGACTTGGCAGATACGCAGTATTTT

cdr3_length: 18
clone_size: .
v_call: TRBV27
j_call: TRBJ2-1
d_call: TRBD2
cdr3_aa: CASSPRRQRGGPGNEQFF
cdr3_nt: TGTGCCAGCAGTCCCCGACGGCAGCGGGGGGGCCCTGGGAATGAGCAGTTCTTC

cdr3_length: 15
clone_size: few
v_call: TRBV19
j_call: TRBJ2-1
d_call: TRBD1
cdr3_aa: CASSPGGQGADEQFF
cdr3_nt: TGTGCCAGCAGCCCCGGCGGACAGGGGGCGGATGAGCAGTTCTTC

cdr3_length: 15
clone_size: many
v_call: TRBV4-1
j_call: TRBJ1-1
d_call: .
cdr3_aa: CASSQAYETARGTFF
cdr3_nt: TGCGCCAGCAGCCAAGCCTACGAAACGGCCAGGGGAACTTTCTTT

cdr3_length: 14
clone_size: many
v_call: TRBV7-3
j_call: TRBJ1-1
d_call: .
cdr3_aa: CASSLRPERAEAFF
cdr3_nt: TGTGCCAGCAGCTTAAGGCCCGAGAGGGCTGAAGCTTTCTTT

cdr3_length: 18
clone_size: .
v_call: TRBV10-3
j_call: TRBJ2-1
d_call: .
cdr3_aa: CAISLVFSGSGVYNEQFF
cdr3_nt: TGTGCCATCAGTTTAGTATTCTCGGGTAGCGGAGTATACAATGAGCAGTTCTTC

cdr3_length: 15
clone_size: once
v_call: TRBV20-1
j_call: TRBJ1-5
d_call: .
cdr3_aa: CSASPRDLGNQPQHF
cdr3_nt: TGCAGTGCTAGTCCCCGGGACCTTGGGAATCAGCCCCAGCATTTT

cdr3_length: 16
clone_size: many
v_call: TRBV19
j_call: TRBJ2-7
d_call: .
cdr3_aa: CASSPDPAVGTYEQYF
cdr3_nt: TGTGCCAGTAGTCCCGACCCAGCCGTAGGCACCTACGAGCAGTACTTC

cdr3_length: 13
clone_size: .
v_call: TRBV19
j_call: TRBJ1-2
d_call: TRBD1
cdr3_aa: CASIQQGNYGYTF
cdr3_nt: TGTGCCAGTATTCAACAGGGGAACTATGGCTACACCTTC

cdr3_length: 13
clone_size: .
v_call: TRBV7-3
j_call: TRBJ1-2
d_call: .
cdr3_aa: CASSLASGDGYTF
cdr3_nt: TGTGCCAGCAGCTTAGCGAGCGGGGATGGCTACACCTTC

cdr3_length: 15
clone_size: .
v_call: TRBV19
j_call: TRBJ1-3
d_call: TRBD1
cdr3_aa: CASSLQGNPGNTIYF
cdr3_nt: TGTGCCAGTAGCTTACAGGGGAACCCTGGAAACACCATATATTTT

cdr3_length: 14
clone_size: many
v_call: TRBV12-3/TRBV12-4
j_call: TRBJ1-4
d_call: .
cdr3_aa: CASSRTEDNEKLFF
cdr3_nt: TGTGCCAGCAGTAGGACCGAGGATAATGAAAAACTGTTTTTT

cdr3_length: 12
clone_size: many
v_call: TRBV25-1
j_call: TRBJ2-6
d_call: .
cdr3_aa: CASSSGANVLTF
cdr3_nt: TGTGCCAGTTCTTCTGGGGCCAACGTCCTGACTTTC

cdr3_length: 13
clone_size: many
v_call: TRBV6-1
j_call: TRBJ1-2
d_call: .
cdr3_aa: CASSEAANYGYTF
cdr3_nt: TGTGCCAGCAGTGAAGCAGCTAACTATGGCTACACCTTC

cdr3_length: 16
clone_size: many
v_call: TRBV4-3
j_call: TRBJ1-4
d_call: .
cdr3_aa: CASSQDEGPANEKLFF
cdr3_nt: TGCGCCAGCAGCCAAGATGAGGGACCGGCTAATGAAAAACTGTTTTTT

cdr3_length: 15
clone_size: .
v_call: TRBV11-2
j_call: TRBJ2-3
d_call: TRBD2
cdr3_aa: CASSSFSGRSDTQYF
cdr3_nt: TGTGCCAGCAGCTCGTTTAGCGGGAGGTCGGATACGCAGTATTTC

cdr3_length: 13
clone_size: many
v_call: TRBV7-9
j_call: TRBJ1-2
d_call: .
cdr3_aa: CASSLAASKGYTF
cdr3_nt: TGTGCCAGCAGCTTAGCGGCCAGTAAAGGCTACACCTTC

cdr3_length: 13
clone_size: .
v_call: TRBV10-3
j_call: TRBJ2-7
d_call: TRBD2
cdr3_aa: CASGGRVVDEQYF
cdr3_nt: TGTGCCAGCGGGGGTCGGGTAGTAGACGAGCAGTACTTC

cdr3_length: 15
clone_size: .
v_call: TRBV15
j_call: TRBJ1-5
d_call: TRBD1
cdr3_aa: CATSSDGTVGRPQHF
cdr3_nt: TGTGCCACCAGCAGCGACGGGACAGTAGGTCGGCCCCAGCATTTT

cdr3_length: 15
clone_size: medium-sized
v_call: TRBV24-1
j_call: TRBJ2-4
d_call: .
cdr3_aa: CATSDTTGAGNIQYF
cdr3_nt: TGTGCCACCAGTGATACAACAGGTGCTGGAAACATTCAGTACTTC

cdr3_length: 15
clone_size: few
v_call: TRBV3-1
j_call: TRBJ2-5
d_call: TRBD2
cdr3_aa: CASSQSLAGVETQYF
cdr3_nt: TGTGCCAGCAGCCAAAGCCTAGCGGGAGTAGAGACCCAGTACTTC

cdr3_length: 14
clone_size: few
v_call: TRBV7-9
j_call: TRBJ2-7
d_call: .
cdr3_aa: CASSLSRAFGEQYF
cdr3_nt: TGTGCCAGCAGCTTGTCCAGGGCTTTTGGGGAGCAGTACTTC

cdr3_length: 13
clone_size: .
v_call: TRBV21-1
j_call: TRBJ2-7
d_call: .
cdr3_aa: CASSTGTDYEQYF
cdr3_nt: TGTGCCAGCAGCACGGGGACAGACTACGAGCAGTACTTC

cdr3_length: 18
clone_size: many
v_call: TRBV6-2/TRBV6-3
j_call: TRBJ2-5
d_call: TRBD2
cdr3_aa: CASSYGLTSGLPQETQYF
cdr3_nt: TGTGCCAGCAGTTATGGACTGACTAGCGGACTACCTCAAGAGACCCAGTACTTC

cdr3_length: 14
clone_size: many
v_call: TRBV19
j_call: TRBJ1-3
d_call: .
cdr3_aa: CASSIAGYGNTIYF
cdr3_nt: TGTGCCAGTAGTATTGCGGGGTATGGAAACACCATATATTTT

cdr3_length: 11
clone_size: .
v_call: TRBV10-3
j_call: TRBJ2-1
d_call: .
cdr3_aa: CATTSGNEQFF
cdr3_nt: TGTGCCACTACCTCAGGAAATGAGCAGTTCTTC